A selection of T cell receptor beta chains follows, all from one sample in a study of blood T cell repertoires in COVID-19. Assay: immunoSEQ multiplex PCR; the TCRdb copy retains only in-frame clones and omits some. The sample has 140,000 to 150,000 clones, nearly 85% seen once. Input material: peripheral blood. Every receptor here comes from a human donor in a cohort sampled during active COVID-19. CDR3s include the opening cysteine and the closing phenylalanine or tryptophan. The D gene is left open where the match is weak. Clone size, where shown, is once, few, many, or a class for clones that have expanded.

cdr3_aa: CASGLDFTGRNTEAFF; cdr3_nt: TGTGCTAGTGGTTTGGATTTTACAGGGCGGAACACTGAAGCTTTCTTT; clone_size: .; v_call: TRBV12-5; j_call: TRBJ1-1; d_call: .
cdr3_aa: CASSLTPLDGYTF; cdr3_nt: TGTGCCAGCAGCTTGACACCCCTTGACGGCTACACCTTC; clone_size: .; v_call: TRBV7-8; j_call: TRBJ1-2; d_call: .
cdr3_aa: CASIPRGGPADTQYF; cdr3_nt: TGTGCCAGCATCCCTCGCGGGGGGCCGGCAGATACGCAGTATTTT; clone_size: .; v_call: TRBV5-5; j_call: TRBJ2-3; d_call: TRBD2
cdr3_aa: CASSHQDRTYEQYF; cdr3_nt: TGTGCCAGCAGCCACCAGGACAGAACCTACGAGCAGTACTTC; clone_size: .; v_call: TRBV4-2; j_call: TRBJ2-7; d_call: .
cdr3_aa: CASSLGGVYEQYF; cdr3_nt: TGTGCCAGCAGCTTAGGCGGGGTATACGAGCAGTACTTC; clone_size: few; v_call: TRBV7-3; j_call: TRBJ2-7; d_call: .
cdr3_aa: CASSDLAGGSTDTQYF; cdr3_nt: TGTGCCAGCAGTGACTTGGCGGGGGGGAGCACAGATACGCAGTATTTT; clone_size: .; v_call: TRBV6-4; j_call: TRBJ2-3; d_call: TRBD2
cdr3_aa: CASSPGGEKLFF; cdr3_nt: TGTGCCAGCAGCCCCGGCGGGGAAAAACTGTTTTTT; clone_size: .; v_call: TRBV12-3/TRBV12-4; j_call: TRBJ1-4; d_call: .
cdr3_aa: CATSDSSGVSTDTQYF; cdr3_nt: TGTGCCACCAGTGATTCTAGCGGGGTTAGCACAGATACGCAGTATTTT; clone_size: .; v_call: TRBV24-1; j_call: TRBJ2-3; d_call: TRBD2
cdr3_aa: CASSPGQVSYNEQFF; cdr3_nt: TGTGCCAGCTCACCGGGACAGGTCTCCTACAATGAGCAGTTCTTC; clone_size: .; v_call: TRBV18; j_call: TRBJ2-1; d_call: TRBD1
cdr3_aa: CSAHGQASGNTIYF; cdr3_nt: TGCAGCGCCCACGGACAGGCTTCTGGAAACACCATATATTTT; clone_size: .; v_call: TRBV29-1; j_call: TRBJ1-3; d_call: TRBD1
cdr3_aa: CASSFRGSPLHF; cdr3_nt: TGTGCCAGCAGTTTCAGGGGTTCACCCCTCCACTTT; clone_size: once; v_call: TRBV27; j_call: TRBJ1-6; d_call: .
cdr3_aa: CSVERITEAFF; cdr3_nt: TGCAGCGTTGAGAGGATCACTGAAGCTTTCTTT; clone_size: .; v_call: TRBV29-1; j_call: TRBJ1-1; d_call: .
cdr3_aa: CASSPMGGSTYGYTF; cdr3_nt: TGTGCCAGCAGCCCCATGGGCGGGAGTACCTATGGCTACACCTTC; clone_size: .; v_call: TRBV9; j_call: TRBJ1-2; d_call: .
cdr3_aa: CASSLATDYYGYTF; cdr3_nt: TGTGCCAGCAGCTTGGCGACAGACTACTATGGCTACACCTTC; clone_size: once; v_call: TRBV5-4; j_call: TRBJ1-2; d_call: .
cdr3_aa: CASSIGGYQPQHF; cdr3_nt: TGTGCCAGTAGTATAGGAGGTTATCAGCCCCAGCATTTT; clone_size: .; v_call: TRBV19; j_call: TRBJ1-5; d_call: .
cdr3_aa: CASSLDRGLSEAFF; cdr3_nt: TGTGCCAGCAGCTTAGACAGGGGGCTTTCTGAAGCTTTCTTT; clone_size: .; v_call: TRBV7-2; j_call: TRBJ1-1; d_call: TRBD1
cdr3_aa: CASSSSGAPSARPHF; cdr3_nt: TGTGCCAGCAGCTCCTCAGGGGCTCCATCAGCCCGCCCCCACTTC; clone_size: .; v_call: TRBV11-3; j_call: TRBJ1-2; d_call: .
cdr3_aa: CAWAPGTGFGELFF; cdr3_nt: TGTGCCTGGGCTCCCGGGACAGGGTTCGGGGAGCTGTTTTTT; clone_size: .; v_call: TRBV30; j_call: TRBJ2-2; d_call: TRBD1
cdr3_aa: CATAGNTEAFF; cdr3_nt: TGTGCCACCGCAGGGAACACTGAAGCTTTCTTT; clone_size: .; v_call: TRBV15; j_call: TRBJ1-1; d_call: .
cdr3_aa: CASSSRGAGSGETQYF; cdr3_nt: TGTGCCAGCAGCTCTCGGGGGGCAGGGAGTGGAGAGACCCAGTACTTC; clone_size: .; v_call: TRBV11-2; j_call: TRBJ2-5; d_call: .
cdr3_aa: CASSLSGGYNEKLFF; cdr3_nt: TGTGCCAGCAGCCTGTCAGGGGGATATAATGAAAAACTGTTTTTT; clone_size: .; v_call: TRBV7-8; j_call: TRBJ1-4; d_call: TRBD1
cdr3_aa: CASSFQGGTDTQYF; cdr3_nt: TGTGCCAGCAGTTTCCAGGGGGGCACAGATACGCAGTATTTT; clone_size: .; v_call: TRBV2; j_call: TRBJ2-3; d_call: TRBD1
cdr3_aa: CASSFGGLGTEAFF; cdr3_nt: TGTGCCAGCAGCTTTGGGGGCTTAGGGACTGAAGCTTTCTTT; clone_size: .; v_call: TRBV5-5; j_call: TRBJ1-1; d_call: .
cdr3_aa: CASSSTGADTQYF; cdr3_nt: TGTGCCAGCAGCTCGACAGGGGCAGATACGCAGTATTTT; clone_size: once; v_call: TRBV9; j_call: TRBJ2-3; d_call: TRBD1